This TCR beta chain was obtained from a study of CD8 T cells in Susac syndrome. CDR1 SGHTA and CDR2 FQGNSA come from the germline V gene. The CDR3 has 17 amino acids. Trimming removed 6 bases from V and 5 bases from J; junction bases left unmatched: 17. Random hexamers primed reverse transcription of about 0.45 to 1 ug RNA. Across 54 Vbeta and 13 Jbeta, TCR beta CDR3 was amplified with immunoSEQ multiplex PCR. MiXCR was run by TCRdb on the immunoSEQ multiplex PCR reads, yielding one entry per CDR3 protein. There are roughly 130,000 distinct CDR3 sequences in the sample; 90% to 95% occur only once, and over 0.1% lies in the top ten. Sequencing of TCR beta was carried out in blood CD8+ and CD4+ T cells. Negative magnetic isolation gave CD8+ and CD4+ cells; FACS enriched CD8+ TEMRA.

This TCR was recovered from a human donor in good health. Input material: CD4+ T cells from PBMCs. The V and J genes are TRBV7-2 and TRBJ2-5; 8 nucleotides align to TRBD2. The CDR3 DNA follows: TGTGCCAGCAGGCCCAGGGAAGCTAGCGGGCGTCACGAGACCCAGTACTTC. It encodes CASRPREASGRHETQYF.